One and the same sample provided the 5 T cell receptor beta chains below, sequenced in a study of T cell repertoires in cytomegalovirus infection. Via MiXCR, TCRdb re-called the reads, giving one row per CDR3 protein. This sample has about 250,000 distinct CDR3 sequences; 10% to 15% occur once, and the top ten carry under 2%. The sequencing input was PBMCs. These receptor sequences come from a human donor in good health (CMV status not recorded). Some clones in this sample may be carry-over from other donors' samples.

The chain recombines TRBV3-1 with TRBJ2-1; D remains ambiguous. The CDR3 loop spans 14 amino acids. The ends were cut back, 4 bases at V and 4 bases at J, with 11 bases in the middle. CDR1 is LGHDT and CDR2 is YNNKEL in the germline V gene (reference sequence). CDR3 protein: CASSLRTGYNEQFF. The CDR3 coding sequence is TGTGCCAGCAGCCTTCGAACCGGTTACAATGAGCAGTTCTTC.

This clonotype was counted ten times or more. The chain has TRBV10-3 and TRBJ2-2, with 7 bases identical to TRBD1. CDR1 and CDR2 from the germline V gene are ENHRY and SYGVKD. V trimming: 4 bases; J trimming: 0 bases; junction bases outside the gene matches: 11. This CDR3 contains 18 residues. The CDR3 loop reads CAISGPGQQKPNTGELFF. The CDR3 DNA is TGTGCCATCAGTGGGCCGGGACAGCAGAAACCGAACACCGGGGAGCTGTTTTTT.

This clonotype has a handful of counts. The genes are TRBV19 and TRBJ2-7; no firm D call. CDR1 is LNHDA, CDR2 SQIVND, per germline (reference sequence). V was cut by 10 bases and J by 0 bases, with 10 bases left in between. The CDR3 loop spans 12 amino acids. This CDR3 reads CAKQTSSYEQYF. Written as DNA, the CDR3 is TGTGCCAAGCAAACTTCCTCCTACGAGCAGTACTTC.

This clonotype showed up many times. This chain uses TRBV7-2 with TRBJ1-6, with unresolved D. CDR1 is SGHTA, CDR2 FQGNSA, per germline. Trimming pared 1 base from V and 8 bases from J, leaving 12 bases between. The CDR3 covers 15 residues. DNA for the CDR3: TGTGCCAGCAGCTTAGTCGGCCCTATAGATTCACCCCTCCACTTT. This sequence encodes CASSLVGPIDSPLHF. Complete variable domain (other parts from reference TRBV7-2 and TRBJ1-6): GAGVSQSPSNKVTEKGKDVELRCDPISGHTALYWYRQSLGQGLEFLIYFQGNSAPDKSGLPSDRFSAERTGGSVSTLTIQRTQQEDSAVYLCASSLVGPIDSPLHFGNGTRLTVT.

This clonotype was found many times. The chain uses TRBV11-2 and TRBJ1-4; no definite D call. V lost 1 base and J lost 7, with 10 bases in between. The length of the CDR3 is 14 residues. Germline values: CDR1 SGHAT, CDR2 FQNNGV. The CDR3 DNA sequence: TGTGCCAGCAGCTTAGGAAGCGCAGGTGAAAAACTGTTTTTT. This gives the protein CASSLGSAGEKLFF.